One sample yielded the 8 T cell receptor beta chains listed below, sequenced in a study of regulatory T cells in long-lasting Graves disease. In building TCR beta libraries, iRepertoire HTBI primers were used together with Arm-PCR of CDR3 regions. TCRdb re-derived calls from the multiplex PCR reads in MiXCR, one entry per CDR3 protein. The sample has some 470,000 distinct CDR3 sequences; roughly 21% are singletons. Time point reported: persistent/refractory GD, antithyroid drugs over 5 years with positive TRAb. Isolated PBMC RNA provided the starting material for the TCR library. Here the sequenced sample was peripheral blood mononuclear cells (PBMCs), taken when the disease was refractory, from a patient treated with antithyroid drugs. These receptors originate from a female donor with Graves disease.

The CDR3 protein is CASAYGQGISGNTIYF. The DNA for the CDR3 is TGTGCCAGCGCCTACGGACAGGGGATCTCTGGAAACACCATATATTTT. This rearrangement joins TRBV6-2 or TRBV6-3 to TRBJ1-3; 9 positions match TRBD1. V shed 8 bases and J 0 bases; nucleotides not matched to a gene: 8. The CDR3 totals 16 residues. Germline CDR1 MNHEY, CDR2 SVGEGT.

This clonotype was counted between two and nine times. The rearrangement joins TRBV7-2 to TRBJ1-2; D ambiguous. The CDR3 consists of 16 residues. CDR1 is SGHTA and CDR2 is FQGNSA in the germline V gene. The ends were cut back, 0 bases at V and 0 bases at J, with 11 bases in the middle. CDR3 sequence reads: CASSLATDQTNYGYTF. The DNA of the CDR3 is TGTGCCAGCAGCTTAGCAACAGATCAAACTAACTATGGCTACACCTTC. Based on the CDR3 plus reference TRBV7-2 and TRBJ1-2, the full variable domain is GAGVSQSPSNKVTEKGKDVELRCDPISGHTALYWYRQSLGQGLEFLIYFQGNSAPDKSGLPSDRFSAERTGGSVSTLTIQRTQQEDSAVYLCASSLATDQTNYGYTFGSGTRLTVV.

CDR3 sequence reads: CASIIGGTNTEAFF. The CDR3 DNA is TGTGCCAGCATAATCGGGGGCACGAACACTGAAGCTTTCTTT. The J gene is TRBJ1-1, the V gene TRBV28; D is possibly TRBD1 (6 bases). The CDR3 spans 14 residues. Per the germline V gene, CDR1 is MDHEN and CDR2 is SYDVKM. The V gene lost 7 bases and the J gene lost 1 base, with 13 bases spanning the gap. Drawing the rest from reference TRBV28 and TRBJ1-1, the complete variable domain is DVKVTQSSRYLVKRTGEKVFLECVQDMDHENMFWYRQDPGLGLRLIYFSYDVKMKEKGDIPEGYSVSREKKERFSLILESASTNQTSMYLCASIIGGTNTEAFFGQGTRLTVV.

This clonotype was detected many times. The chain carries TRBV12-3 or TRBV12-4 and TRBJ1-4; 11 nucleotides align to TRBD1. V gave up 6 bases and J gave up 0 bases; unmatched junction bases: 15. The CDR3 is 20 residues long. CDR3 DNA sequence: TGTGCCAGCAGACTAACCCCCGGGACAGGGGGGGCGTCAACTAATGAAAAACTGTTTTTT. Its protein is CASRLTPGTGGASTNEKLFF.

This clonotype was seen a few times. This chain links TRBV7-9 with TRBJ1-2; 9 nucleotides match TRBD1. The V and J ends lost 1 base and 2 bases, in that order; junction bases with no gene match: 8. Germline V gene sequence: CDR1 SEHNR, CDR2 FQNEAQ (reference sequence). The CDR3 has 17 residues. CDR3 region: CASSLERTGAGNYGYTF. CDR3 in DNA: TGTGCCAGCAGCTTAGAACGGACAGGGGCAGGGAACTATGGCTACACCTTC.

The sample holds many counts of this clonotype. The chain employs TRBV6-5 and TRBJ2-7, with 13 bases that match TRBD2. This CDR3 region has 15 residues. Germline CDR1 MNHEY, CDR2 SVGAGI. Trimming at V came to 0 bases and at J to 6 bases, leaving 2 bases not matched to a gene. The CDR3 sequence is CASSYSRTSGSEQYF. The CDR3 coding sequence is TGTGCCAGCAGTTACTCCCGGACTAGCGGGAGCGAGCAGTACTTC.

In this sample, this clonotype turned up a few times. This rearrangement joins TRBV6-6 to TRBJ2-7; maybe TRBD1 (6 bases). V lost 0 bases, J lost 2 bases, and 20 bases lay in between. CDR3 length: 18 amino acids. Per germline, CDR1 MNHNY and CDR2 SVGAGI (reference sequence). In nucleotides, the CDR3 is TGTGCCAGCAGTTACTCGAGTCCCACCGCAGGGGTCCCCTACGAGCAGTACTTC. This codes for CASSYSSPTAGVPYEQYF.

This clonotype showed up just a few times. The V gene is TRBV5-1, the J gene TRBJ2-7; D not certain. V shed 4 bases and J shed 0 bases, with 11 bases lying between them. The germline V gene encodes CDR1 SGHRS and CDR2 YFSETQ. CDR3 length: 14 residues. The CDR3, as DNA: TGCGCCAGCAGCGACCCACGGTCCTCCTACGAGCAGTACTTC. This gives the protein CASSDPRSSYEQYF.